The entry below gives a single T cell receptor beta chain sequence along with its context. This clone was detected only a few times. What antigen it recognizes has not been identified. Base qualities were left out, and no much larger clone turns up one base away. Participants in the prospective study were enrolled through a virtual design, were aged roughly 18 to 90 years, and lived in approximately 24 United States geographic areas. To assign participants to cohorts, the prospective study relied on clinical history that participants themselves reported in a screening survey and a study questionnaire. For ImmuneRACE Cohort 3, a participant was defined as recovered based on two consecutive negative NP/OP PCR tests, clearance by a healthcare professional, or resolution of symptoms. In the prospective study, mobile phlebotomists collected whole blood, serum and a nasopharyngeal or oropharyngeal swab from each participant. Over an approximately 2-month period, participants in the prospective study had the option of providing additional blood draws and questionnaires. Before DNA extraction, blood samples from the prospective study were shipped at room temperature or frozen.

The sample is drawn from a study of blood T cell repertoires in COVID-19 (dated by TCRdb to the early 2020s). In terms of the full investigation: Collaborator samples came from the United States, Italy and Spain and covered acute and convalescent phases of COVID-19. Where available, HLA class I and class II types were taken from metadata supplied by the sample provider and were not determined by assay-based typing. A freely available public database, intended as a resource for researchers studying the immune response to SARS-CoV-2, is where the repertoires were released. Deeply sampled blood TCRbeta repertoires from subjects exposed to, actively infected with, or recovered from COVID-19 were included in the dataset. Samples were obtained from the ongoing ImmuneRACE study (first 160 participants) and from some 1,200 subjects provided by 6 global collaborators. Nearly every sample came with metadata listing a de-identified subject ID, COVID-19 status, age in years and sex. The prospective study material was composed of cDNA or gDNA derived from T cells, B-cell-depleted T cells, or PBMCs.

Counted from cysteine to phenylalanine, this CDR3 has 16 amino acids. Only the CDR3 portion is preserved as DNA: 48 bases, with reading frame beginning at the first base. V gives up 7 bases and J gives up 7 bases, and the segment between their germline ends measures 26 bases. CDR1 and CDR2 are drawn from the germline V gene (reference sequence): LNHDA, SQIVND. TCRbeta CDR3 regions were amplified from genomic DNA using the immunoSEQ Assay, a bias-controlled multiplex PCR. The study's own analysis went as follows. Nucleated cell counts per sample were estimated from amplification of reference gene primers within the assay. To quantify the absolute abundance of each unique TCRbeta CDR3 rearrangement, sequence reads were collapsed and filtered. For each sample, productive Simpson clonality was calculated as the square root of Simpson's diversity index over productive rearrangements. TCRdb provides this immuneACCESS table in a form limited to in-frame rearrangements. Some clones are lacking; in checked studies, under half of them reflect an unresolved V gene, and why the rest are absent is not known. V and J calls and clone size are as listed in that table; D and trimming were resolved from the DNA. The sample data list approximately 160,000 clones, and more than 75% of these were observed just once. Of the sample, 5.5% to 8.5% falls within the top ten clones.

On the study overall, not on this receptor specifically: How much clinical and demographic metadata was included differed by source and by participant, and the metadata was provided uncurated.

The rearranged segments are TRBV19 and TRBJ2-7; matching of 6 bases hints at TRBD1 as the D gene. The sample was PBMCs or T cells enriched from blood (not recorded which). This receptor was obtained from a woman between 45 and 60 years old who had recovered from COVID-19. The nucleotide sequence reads TGTGCCAGTATCCCATTAATTCAGACAGGTCCTAGGGAGCAGTACTTC. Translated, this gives CASIPLIQTGPREQYF.